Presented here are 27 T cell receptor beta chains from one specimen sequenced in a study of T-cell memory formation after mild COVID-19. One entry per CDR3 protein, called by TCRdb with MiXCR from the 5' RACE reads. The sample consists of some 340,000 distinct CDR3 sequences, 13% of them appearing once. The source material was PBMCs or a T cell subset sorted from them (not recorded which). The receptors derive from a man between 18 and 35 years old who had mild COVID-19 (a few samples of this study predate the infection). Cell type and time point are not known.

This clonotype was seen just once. Written as DNA, the CDR3 is TGTGCCAGCAGCCCTGGGACAGGGGGCAAGTTCTTC. The encoded protein is CASSPGTGGKFF. V usage is TRBV7-7 and J usage is TRBJ2-1; the match to TRBD1 covers 12 bases. J gave up 14 bases and V 5 bases, and 4 bases lay outside the gene matches. Germline assignment: CDR1 SSHAT and CDR2 FNYEAQ (reference sequence). This CDR3 spans 12 amino acids.

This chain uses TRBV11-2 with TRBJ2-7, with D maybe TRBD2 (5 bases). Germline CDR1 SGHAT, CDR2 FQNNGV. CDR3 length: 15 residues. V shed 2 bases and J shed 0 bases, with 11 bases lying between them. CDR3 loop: CASSLWRVSSYEQYF. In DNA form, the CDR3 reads TGTGCCAGCAGCTTATGGCGGGTCAGCTCCTACGAGCAGTACTTC.

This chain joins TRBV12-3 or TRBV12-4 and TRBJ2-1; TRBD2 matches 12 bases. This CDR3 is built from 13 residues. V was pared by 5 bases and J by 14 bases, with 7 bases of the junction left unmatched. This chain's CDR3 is CASSPPTSGRKFF. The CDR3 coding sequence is TGTGCCAGCAGTCCTCCAACTAGCGGGAGGAAGTTCTTC.

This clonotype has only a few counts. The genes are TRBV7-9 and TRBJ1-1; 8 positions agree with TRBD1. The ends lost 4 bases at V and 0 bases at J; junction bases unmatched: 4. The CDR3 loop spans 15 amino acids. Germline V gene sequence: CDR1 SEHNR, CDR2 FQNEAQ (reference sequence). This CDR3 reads CASSSGDRLNTEAFF. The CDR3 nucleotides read TGTGCCAGCAGCTCAGGGGACAGGTTGAACACTGAAGCTTTCTTT.

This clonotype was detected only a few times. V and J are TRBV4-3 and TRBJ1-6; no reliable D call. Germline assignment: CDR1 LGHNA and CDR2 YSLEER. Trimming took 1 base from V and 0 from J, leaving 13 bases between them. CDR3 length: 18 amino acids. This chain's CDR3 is CASSQVVPSSSYNSPLHF. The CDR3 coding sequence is TGCGCCAGCAGCCAAGTCGTTCCGTCGAGCTCCTATAATTCACCCCTCCACTTT.

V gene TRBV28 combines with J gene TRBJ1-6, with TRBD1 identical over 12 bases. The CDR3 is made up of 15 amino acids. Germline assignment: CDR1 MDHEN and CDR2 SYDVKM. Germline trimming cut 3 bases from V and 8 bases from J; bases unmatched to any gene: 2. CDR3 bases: TGTGCCAGCAGTTTGGGGGACAGGGGGCATTCACCCCTCCACTTT. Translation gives CASSLGDRGHSPLHF.

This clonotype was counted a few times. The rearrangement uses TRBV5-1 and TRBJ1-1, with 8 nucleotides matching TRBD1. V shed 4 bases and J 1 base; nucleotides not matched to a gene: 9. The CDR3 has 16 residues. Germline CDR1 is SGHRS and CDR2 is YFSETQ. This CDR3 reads CASSRGQATKNTEAFF. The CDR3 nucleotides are TGCGCCAGCAGCAGGGGACAGGCGACTAAGAACACTGAAGCTTTCTTT. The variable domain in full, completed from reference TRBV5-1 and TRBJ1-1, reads KAGVTQTPRYLIKTRGQQVTLSCSPISGHRSVSWYQQTPGQGLQFLFEYFSETQRNKGNFPGRFSGRQFSNSRSEMNVSTLELGDSALYLCASSRGQATKNTEAFFGQGTRLTVV.

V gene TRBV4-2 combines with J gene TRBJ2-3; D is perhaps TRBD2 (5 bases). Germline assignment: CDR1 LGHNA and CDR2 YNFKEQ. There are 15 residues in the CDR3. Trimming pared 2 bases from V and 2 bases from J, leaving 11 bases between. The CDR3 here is CASSQRNGNTDTQYF. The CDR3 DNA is TGTGCCAGCAGCCAACGTAACGGGAACACAGATACGCAGTATTTT.

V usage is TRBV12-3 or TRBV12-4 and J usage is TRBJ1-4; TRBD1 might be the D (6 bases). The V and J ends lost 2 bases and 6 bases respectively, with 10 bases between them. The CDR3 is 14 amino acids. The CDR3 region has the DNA TGTGCCAGCAGTTTATCCGGGACACATGAAAAACTGTTTTTT. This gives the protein CASSLSGTHEKLFF.

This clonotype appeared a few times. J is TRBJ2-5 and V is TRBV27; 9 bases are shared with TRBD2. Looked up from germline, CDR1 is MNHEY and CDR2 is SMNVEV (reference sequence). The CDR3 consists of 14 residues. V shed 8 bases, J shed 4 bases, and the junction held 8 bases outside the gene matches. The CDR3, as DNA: TGTGCCAGCGGGGGTAGCGGGGGAGGAGAGACCCAGTACTTC. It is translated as CASGGSGGGETQYF.

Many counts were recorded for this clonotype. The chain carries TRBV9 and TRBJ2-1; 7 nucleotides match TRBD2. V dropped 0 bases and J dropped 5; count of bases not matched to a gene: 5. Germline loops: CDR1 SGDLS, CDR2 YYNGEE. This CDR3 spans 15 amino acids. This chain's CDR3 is CASSVDQRDDNEQFF. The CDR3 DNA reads TGTGCCAGCAGCGTAGACCAGCGGGACGACAATGAGCAGTTCTTC. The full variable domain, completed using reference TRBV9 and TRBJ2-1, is DSGVTQTPKHLITATGQRVTLRCSPRSGDLSVYWYQQSLDQGLQFLIQYYNGEERAKGNILERFSAQQFPDLHSELNLSSLELGDSALYFCASSVDQRDDNEQFFGPGTRLTVL.

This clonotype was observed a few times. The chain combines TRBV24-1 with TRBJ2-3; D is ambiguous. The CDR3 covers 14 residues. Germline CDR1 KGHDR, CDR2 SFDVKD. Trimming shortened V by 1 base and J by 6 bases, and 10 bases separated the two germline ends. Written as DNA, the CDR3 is TGTGCCACCAGTGATTTTGGGGAAGCGGATACGCAGTATTTT. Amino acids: CATSDFGEADTQYF.

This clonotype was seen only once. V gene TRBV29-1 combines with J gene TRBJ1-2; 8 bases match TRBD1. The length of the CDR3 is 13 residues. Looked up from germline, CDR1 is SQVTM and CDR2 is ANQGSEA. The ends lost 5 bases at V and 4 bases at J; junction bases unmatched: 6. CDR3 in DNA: TGCAGCGTTCAGGGGGCGCGGGGCTATGGCTACACCTTC. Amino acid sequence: CSVQGARGYGYTF.

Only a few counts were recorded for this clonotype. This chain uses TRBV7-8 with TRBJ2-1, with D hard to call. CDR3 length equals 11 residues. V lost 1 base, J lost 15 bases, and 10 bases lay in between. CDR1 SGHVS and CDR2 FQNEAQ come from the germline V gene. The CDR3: CASSLGVVGFF. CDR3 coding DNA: TGTGCCAGCAGCTTAGGGGTCGTGGGGTTCTTC.

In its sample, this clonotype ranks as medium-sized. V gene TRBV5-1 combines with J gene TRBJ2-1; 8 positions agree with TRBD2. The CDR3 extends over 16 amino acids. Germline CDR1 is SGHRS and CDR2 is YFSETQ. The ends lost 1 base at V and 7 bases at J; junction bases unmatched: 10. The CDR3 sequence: CASSLYSGEGGNEQFF. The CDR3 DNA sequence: TGCGCCAGCAGCTTGTATAGCGGGGAAGGGGGAAATGAGCAGTTCTTC.

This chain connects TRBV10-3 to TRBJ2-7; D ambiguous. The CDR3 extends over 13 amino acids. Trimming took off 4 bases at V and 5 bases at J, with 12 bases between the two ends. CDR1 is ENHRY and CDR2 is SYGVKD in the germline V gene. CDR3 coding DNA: TGTGCCATCAGTGTTCTAGTAGCCGACGAGCAGTACTTC. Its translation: CAISVLVADEQYF.

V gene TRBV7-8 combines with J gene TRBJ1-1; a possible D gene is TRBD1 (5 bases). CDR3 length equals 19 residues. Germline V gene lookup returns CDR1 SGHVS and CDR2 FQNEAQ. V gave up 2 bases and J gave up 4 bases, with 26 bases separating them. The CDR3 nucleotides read TGTGCCAGCAGCTTACGGCACGGGGGAGCCGCCCGAAATTCCACTGAAGCTTTCTTT. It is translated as CASSLRHGGAARNSTEAFF.

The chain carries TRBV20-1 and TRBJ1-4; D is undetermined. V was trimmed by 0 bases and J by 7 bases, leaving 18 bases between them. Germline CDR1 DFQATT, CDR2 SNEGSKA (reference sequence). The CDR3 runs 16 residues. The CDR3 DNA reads TGCAGTGCTAGAGATTTGAAGGGCTGGTCTTCTGAAAAACTGTTTTTT. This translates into CSARDLKGWSSEKLFF.

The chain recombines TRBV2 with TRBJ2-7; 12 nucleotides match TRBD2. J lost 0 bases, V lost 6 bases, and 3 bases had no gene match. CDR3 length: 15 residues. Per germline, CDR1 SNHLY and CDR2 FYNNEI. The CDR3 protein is CASSVLAGGSYEQYV. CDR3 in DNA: TGTGCCAGCAGCGTACTAGCGGGGGGCTCCTACGAGCAGTACGTC.

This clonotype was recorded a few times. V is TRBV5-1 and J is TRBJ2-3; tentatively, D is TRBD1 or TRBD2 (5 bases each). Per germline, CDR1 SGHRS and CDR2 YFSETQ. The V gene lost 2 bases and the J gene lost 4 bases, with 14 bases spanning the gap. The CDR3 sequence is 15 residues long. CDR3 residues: CASSFGGTMADTQYF. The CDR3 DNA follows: TGCGCCAGCAGCTTTGGGGGTACGATGGCAGATACGCAGTATTTT.

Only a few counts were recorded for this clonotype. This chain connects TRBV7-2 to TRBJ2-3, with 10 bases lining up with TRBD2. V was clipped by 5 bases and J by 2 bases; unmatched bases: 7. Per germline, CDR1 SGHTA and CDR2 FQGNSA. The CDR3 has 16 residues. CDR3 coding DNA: TGTGCCAGCAGCGCCCGGACTAGCGGATTCACAGATACGCAGTATTTT. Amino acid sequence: CASSARTSGFTDTQYF.

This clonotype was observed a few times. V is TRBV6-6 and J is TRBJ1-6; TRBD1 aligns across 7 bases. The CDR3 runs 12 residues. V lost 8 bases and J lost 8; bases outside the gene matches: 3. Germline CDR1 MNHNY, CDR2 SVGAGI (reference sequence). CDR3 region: CASRDSHSPLHF. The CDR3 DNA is TGTGCCAGCCGGGACAGCCATTCACCCCTCCACTTT.

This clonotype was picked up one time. The CDR3 DNA sequence: TGCAGCACCCGACAGGGACTAAGTCCAGATACGCAGTATTTT. Amino acids: CSTRQGLSPDTQYF. The chain carries TRBV29-1 and TRBJ2-3; tentatively, D is TRBD1 or TRBD2 (7 bases each). CDR1 is SQVTM, CDR2 ANQGSEA, per germline. Trimming shortened V by 8 bases and J by 4 bases, and 19 bases separated the two germline ends. This CDR3 is built from 14 residues.

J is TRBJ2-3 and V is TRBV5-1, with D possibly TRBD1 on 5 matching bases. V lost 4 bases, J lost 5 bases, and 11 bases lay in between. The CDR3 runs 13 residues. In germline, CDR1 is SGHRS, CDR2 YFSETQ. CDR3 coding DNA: TGCGCCAGCAGCCCCAGGGTTTTAGATACGCAGTATTTT. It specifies CASSPRVLDTQYF.

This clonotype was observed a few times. The CDR3 region is CSARTAGDIQYF. The CDR3, as DNA: TGCAGTGCTAGGACAGCAGGGGACATTCAGTACTTC. The genes are TRBV20-1 and TRBJ2-4, with D perhaps TRBD1 (6 bases). The CDR3 is 12 residues long. CDR1 DFQATT and CDR2 SNEGSKA come from the germline V gene (reference sequence). Deletions cut 3 bases from V and 8 bases from J, with 11 bases between.

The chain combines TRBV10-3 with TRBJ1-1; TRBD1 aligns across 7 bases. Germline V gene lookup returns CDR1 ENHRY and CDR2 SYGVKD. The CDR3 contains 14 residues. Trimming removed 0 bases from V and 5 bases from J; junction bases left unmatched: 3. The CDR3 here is CAISESPGGTEAFF. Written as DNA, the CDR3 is TGTGCCATCAGTGAGTCTCCAGGGGGGACTGAAGCTTTCTTT.

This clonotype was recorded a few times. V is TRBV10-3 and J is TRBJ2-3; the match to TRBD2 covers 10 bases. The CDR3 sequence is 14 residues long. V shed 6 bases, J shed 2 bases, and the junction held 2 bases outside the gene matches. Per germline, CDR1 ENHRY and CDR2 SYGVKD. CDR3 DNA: TGTGCCATCAGCAGCGGGGGGGTCACAGATACGCAGTATTTT. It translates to CAISSGGVTDTQYF.